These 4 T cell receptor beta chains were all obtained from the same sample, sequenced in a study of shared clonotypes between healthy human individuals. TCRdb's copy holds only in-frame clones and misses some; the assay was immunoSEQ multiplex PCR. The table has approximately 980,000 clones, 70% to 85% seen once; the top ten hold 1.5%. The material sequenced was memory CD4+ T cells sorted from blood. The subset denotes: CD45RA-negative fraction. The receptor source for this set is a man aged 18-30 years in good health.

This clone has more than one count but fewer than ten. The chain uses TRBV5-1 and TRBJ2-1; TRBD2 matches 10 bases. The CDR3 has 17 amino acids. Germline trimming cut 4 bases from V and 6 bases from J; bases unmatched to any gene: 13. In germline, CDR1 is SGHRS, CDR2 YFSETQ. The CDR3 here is CASSLTLAGERSNEQFF. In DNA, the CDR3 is TGCGCCAGCAGCCTTACTCTAGCGGGAGAACGGAGCAATGAGCAGTTCTTC.

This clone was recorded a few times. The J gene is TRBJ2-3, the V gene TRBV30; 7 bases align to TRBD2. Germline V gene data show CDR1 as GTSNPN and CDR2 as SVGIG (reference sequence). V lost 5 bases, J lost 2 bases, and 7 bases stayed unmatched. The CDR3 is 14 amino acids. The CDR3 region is CAWGVAGVTDTQYF. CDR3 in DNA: TGTGCCTGGGGGGTAGCGGGCGTCACAGATACGCAGTATTTT.

CDR3 coding DNA: TGCGCCAGCAGCCAAACTGACACCCCCTACGAGCAGTACTTC. This sequence encodes CASSQTDTPYEQYF. The J gene is TRBJ2-7, the V gene TRBV4-1; D uncertain. Trimming pared 2 bases from V and 2 bases from J, leaving 10 bases between. The CDR3 loop spans 14 amino acids. Per the germline V gene, CDR1 is MGHRA and CDR2 is YSYEKL.

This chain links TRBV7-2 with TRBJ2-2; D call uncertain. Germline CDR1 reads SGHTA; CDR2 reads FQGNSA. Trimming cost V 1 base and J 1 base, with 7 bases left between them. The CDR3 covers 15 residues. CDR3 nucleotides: TGTGCCAGCAGCTTAGTCGCGATGAACACCGGGGAGCTGTTTTTT. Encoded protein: CASSLVAMNTGELFF.